A single sample gave rise to the 7 T cell receptor beta chains below, sequenced in a study of cytomegalovirus exposure and HLA in healthy donors. The method was immunoSEQ multiplex PCR; TCRdb's version includes in-frame clones alone and lacks a portion of them. The data contain around 160,000 clones, under 95% of them seen just once; the ten biggest clones take up approximately 2.9%. The sequenced material came from PBMCs. The receptor set was obtained from a woman aged 18-29 years in good health and CMV-seropositive.

The V gene is TRBV7-9, the J gene TRBJ2-7; maybe TRBD2 (6 bases). The CDR3 runs to 13 residues. In germline, CDR1 is SEHNR, CDR2 FQNEAQ (reference sequence). V lost 5 bases and J lost 6, with 14 bases in between. The CDR3, as DNA: TGTGCCAGCAGCCGGTACCAGGGAGGCGAGCAGTACTTC. Translated: CASSRYQGGEQYF.

The chain is built from TRBV10-3 and TRBJ2-3; 7 bases agree with TRBD2. The CDR3 contains 14 residues. J lost 6 bases, V lost 2 bases, and 5 bases had no gene match. Germline CDR1 is ENHRY and CDR2 is SYGVKD. For the CDR3, the DNA is TGTGCCATCAGTGAGAGAGTAGCGGGCGATACGCAGTATTTT. Translation: CAISERVAGDTQYF.

This chain connects TRBV27 to TRBJ1-1; D might be TRBD1 (6 bases). Germline V gene lookup returns CDR1 MNHEY and CDR2 SMNVEV (reference sequence). The ends were cut back, 8 bases at V and 6 bases at J, with 19 bases in the middle. CDR3 size: 14 residues. The CDR3 spells CASRPGGLGSEAFF. The DNA of the CDR3 is TGTGCCAGCCGCCCGGGGGGCCTGGGATCTGAAGCTTTCTTT.

The rearrangement uses TRBV11-3 and TRBJ2-1; 10 bases match TRBD2. The V segment lost 1 base and the J segment 9 bases; nucleotides outside the gene matches: 6. The germline gives CDR1 SGHNT, CDR2 YENEEA. The CDR3 length is 15 residues. In DNA, the CDR3 is TGTGCCAGCAGCTTAGGGACTAGCGGACGAGGTGAGCAGTTCTTC. Its protein is CASSLGTSGRGEQFF.

In DNA form, the CDR3 reads TGTGCCAGCAGCTTCGGGGGGGCCTATGAGCAGTTCTTC. Translation: CASSFGGAYEQFF. The rearrangement joins TRBV5-4 to TRBJ2-1; 8 bases are shared with TRBD2. The CDR3 length is 13 residues. Germline loops: CDR1 SGHNT, CDR2 YYREEE (reference sequence). J gave up 8 bases and V 2 bases, and 3 bases lay outside the gene matches.

The chain carries TRBV27 and TRBJ2-7, with 8 bases lining up with TRBD1. The trim removed 2 bases at V and 3 bases at J, leaving 3 bases unmatched. The CDR3 runs 14 residues. CDR1 and CDR2 (germline): MNHEY, SMNVEV (reference sequence). CDR3 in amino acids: CASSLKDRDYEQYF. CDR3 DNA: TGTGCCAGCAGTTTAAAGGACAGGGACTACGAGCAGTACTTC.

V gene TRBV19 combines with J gene TRBJ1-5; 9 bases agree with TRBD1. CDR1 and CDR2 (germline): LNHDA, SQIVND (reference sequence). The V and J ends lost 5 bases and 6 bases, in that order; junction bases with no gene match: 5. The CDR3 has 14 amino acids. The CDR3 is CASSSTGGFQPQHF. The DNA of the CDR3 is TGTGCCAGTAGTTCGACAGGGGGGTTTCAGCCCCAGCATTTT.